One sample yielded the 2 T cell receptor beta chains listed below, sequenced in a study of tissue T cells after allogeneic stem cell transplantation. Clones were sequenced by immunoSEQ multiplex PCR, and TCRdb holds only the in-frame ones, with some missing. The table includes roughly 2,700 clones, roughly 47% detected once. The time point here: mouse harvest day 14 after allogeneic transplant. Each mouse received 10^7 T-cell-depleted marrow cells plus 10^6 splenic CD5+ T cells by tail vein. The sample was gut tissue. The source is a female BALB/c mouse given C57BL/6 T cells with graft-versus-host disease after an allogeneic hematopoietic cell transplant.

This clone is classed as medium-sized (0.01 to 0.1%). The germline and genes are mouse ones. The read ends 1 residue shy of where the CDR3 ends; the end is completed using the germline J gene. The chain uses TRBV26 and TRBJ2-5, with TRBD1 matching over 7 bases. The V gene's germline CDR1 is KGHPV and CDR2 FQNQEV (reference sequence). V lost 4 bases to trimming and J lost 5 bases; unmatched junction nucleotides: 3. The CDR3 has 13 residues. This CDR3 reads CASSPRQGDTQYF. The part of the CDR3 DNA that was read is TGTGCCAGCAGTCCCCGACAGGGAGACACCCAGTAC. The entire variable domain, with the rest obtained from reference TRBV26 and TRBJ2-5, is as follows: NSKVIQTPRYLVKGQGQKAKMRCIPEKGHPVVFWYQQNKNNEFKFLINFQNQEVLQQIDMTEKRFSAECPSNSPCSLEIQSSEAGDSALYLCASSPRQGDTQYFGPGTRLLVL.

This clone is termed large. Gene names are mouse gene names. The DNA ends 1 residue before the CDR3 does, and the rest of the CDR3 is filled in from the germline J gene. The chain has TRBV3 and TRBJ2-7; tentatively, D is TRBD1 or TRBD2 (5 bases each). Germline CDR1 is SNHLY and CDR2 is FYNGKV (reference sequence). The CDR3 runs 14 residues. The V and J ends lost 1 base and 0 bases respectively, with 7 bases between them. The CDR3 bases that were read are TGTGCCAGCAGCTTAGGGGGGAGCTCCTATGAACAGTAC. Translating it yields CASSLGGSSYEQY. The full-length CDR3 reads as CASSLGGSSYEQYF. Based on the CDR3 plus reference TRBV3 and TRBJ2-7, the full variable domain is GPKVLQIPSHQIIDMGQMVTLNCDPVSNHLYFYWYKQILGQQMEFLVNFYNGKVMEKSKLFKDQFSVERPDGSYFTLKIQPTALEDSAVYFCASSLGGSSYEQYFGPGTRLTVL.